This T cell receptor (beta chain) emerged from a study of cytotoxic CD8 clonotypes in ibrutinib-treated CLL. Turning to the study itself: In all, about a dozen patients were relapsed/refractory, some 14 were treatment-naive and roughly 18 were IGHV unmutated.

Points from the study as a whole: Clonality showed a rise at ibrutinib response that reversed toward baseline at progression.

Germline assignment: CDR1 SNHLY and CDR2 FYNNEI. This CDR3 has 14 residues. Unmatched junction bases numbered 11, after V lost 10 bases and J lost 3 bases. Clones were sequenced by immunoSEQ multiplex PCR, and TCRdb holds only the in-frame ones, with some missing. The sample carries some 300,000 clones, roughly 79% recorded once. This clone was observed a few times. Its specificity is not known. The material was PBMCs, obtained before ibrutinib treatment. The sequence was collected from a human donor with chronic lymphocytic leukemia. The V call is TRBV2, the J call TRBJ2-7, with 8 bases matching TRBD2. CDR3 in amino acids: CATRELAGFYEQYF. CDR3 coding DNA: TGTGCCACCCGGGAGCTAGCGGGCTTCTACGAGCAGTACTTC.